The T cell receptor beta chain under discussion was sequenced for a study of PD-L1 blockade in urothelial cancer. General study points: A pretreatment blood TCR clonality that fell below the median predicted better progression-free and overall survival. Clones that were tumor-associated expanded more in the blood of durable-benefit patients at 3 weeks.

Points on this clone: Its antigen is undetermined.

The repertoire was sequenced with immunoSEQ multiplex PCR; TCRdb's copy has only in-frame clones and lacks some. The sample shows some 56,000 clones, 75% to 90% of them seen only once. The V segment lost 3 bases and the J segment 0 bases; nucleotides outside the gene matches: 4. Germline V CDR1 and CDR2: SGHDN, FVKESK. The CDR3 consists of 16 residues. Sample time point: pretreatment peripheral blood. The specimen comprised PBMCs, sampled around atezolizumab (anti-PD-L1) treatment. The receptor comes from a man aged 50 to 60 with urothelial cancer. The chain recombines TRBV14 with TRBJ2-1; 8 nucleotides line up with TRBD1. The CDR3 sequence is CASSQDRVSSYNEQFF. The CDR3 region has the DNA TGTGCCAGCAGCCAGGACAGGGTCAGCTCCTACAATGAGCAGTTCTTC. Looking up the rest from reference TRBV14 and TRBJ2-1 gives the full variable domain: EAGVTQFPSHSVIEKGQTVTLRCDPISGHDNLYWYRRVMGKEIKFLLHFVKESKQDESGMPNNRFLAERTGGTYSTLKVQPAELEDSGVYFCASSQDRVSSYNEQFFGPGTRLTVL.